One and the same sample provided the 30 T cell receptor beta chains below, sequenced in a study of blood T cell repertoires in COVID-19. TCRdb's copy holds only in-frame clones and misses some; the assay was immunoSEQ multiplex PCR. Of around 400,000 clones listed, around nine tenths were seen once; the top ten hold approximately 1.5%. The sequenced material came from PBMCs or T cells enriched from blood (not recorded which). All receptors derive from a woman in her 30s who had recovered from COVID-19.

This chain links TRBV11-2 with TRBJ2-7; D not resolved. Per germline, CDR1 SGHAT and CDR2 FQNNGV. CDR3 length: 15 residues. V lost 1 base and J 9 bases, leaving 19 bases between the germline ends. The CDR3 nucleotides read TGTGCCAGCAGCTTAGGGTTGCGGCCTGCGGTGGGGCAGTACTTC. Encoded protein: CASSLGLRPAVGQYF.

This rearrangement joins TRBV24-1 to TRBJ1-5; TRBD1 agrees at 9 bases. The CDR3 is 17 residues long. J lost 3 bases, V lost 4 bases, and 9 bases had no gene match. Germline V gives CDR1 KGHDR, CDR2 SFDVKD. The CDR3 bases are TGTGCCACCAGTGACTCCGGGACAGGGAGAGACAATCAGCCCCAGCATTTT. Its protein product is CATSDSGTGRDNQPQHF.

The rearrangement joins TRBV9 to TRBJ2-7; possible D gene TRBD2, 5 bases. Germline lookup yields CDR1 SGDLS and CDR2 YYNGEE. Trimming pared 3 bases from V and 1 base from J, leaving 8 bases between. This CDR3 is 13 amino acids long. The CDR3 sequence: CASSASGSYEQYF. The CDR3, as DNA: TGTGCCAGCAGCGCAAGCGGATCCTACGAGCAGTACTTC.

The gene calls are TRBV5-6 and TRBJ1-5; no firm D call. V was shortened by 3 bases and J by 1 base, with 14 bases between the two germline ends. This CDR3 has 16 amino acids. Germline loops: CDR1 SGHDT, CDR2 YYEEEE. CDR3 nucleotide sequence: TGTGCCAGCAGCTCACTGACACAGTTGAGCAATCAGCCCCAGCATTTT. This gives the protein CASSSLTQLSNQPQHF.

The chain has TRBV3-1 (or the pseudogene TRBV3-2) and TRBJ2-7; 9 nucleotides match TRBD1. Germline V CDR1 and CDR2: LGHDT, YNNKEL (reference sequence). The CDR3 has 14 residues. J gave up 6 bases and V 4 bases, and 7 bases lay outside the gene matches. The CDR3 is CASSPRQGVSEQYF. Here the CDR3 DNA reads TGTGCCAGCAGCCCCCGACAGGGGGTCTCCGAGCAGTACTTC.

V and J are TRBV12-3 or TRBV12-4 and TRBJ1-2; D call uncertain. This CDR3 comprises 13 residues. V gave up 6 bases and J gave up 3 bases, with 11 bases separating them. The CDR3 loop is CASSPDGDYGYTF. The CDR3 coding sequence is TGTGCCAGCAGCCCGGACGGGGACTATGGCTACACCTTC.

This rearrangement joins TRBV9 to TRBJ1-2; the match to TRBD1 covers 7 bases. CDR3 length equals 13 residues. With V trimmed by 3 bases and J by 3 bases, 2 bases remained unmatched. Germline assignment: CDR1 SGDLS and CDR2 YYNGEE. The CDR3, as DNA: TGTGCCAGCAGCGGACAGGGCGACTATGGCTACACCTTC. It encodes CASSGQGDYGYTF.

The J gene is TRBJ1-5, the V gene TRBV5-8, with D possibly matching TRBD1 (6 bases). CDR3 length equals 16 residues. The germline gives CDR1 SGHTS, CDR2 YDEGEE. V was clipped by 0 bases and J by 2 bases, with 12 bases between them. This CDR3 is CASSLAAGVGNQPQHF. CDR3 in DNA: TGTGCCAGCAGCTTGGCCGCAGGGGTGGGCAATCAGCCCCAGCATTTT. The whole variable domain, remainder taken from reference TRBV5-8 and TRBJ1-5, is EAGVTQSPTHLIKTRGQQATLRCSPISGHTSVYWYQQALGLGLQFLLWYDEGEERNRGNFPPRFSGRQFPNYSSELNVNALELEDSALYLCASSLAAGVGNQPQHFGDGTRLSIL.

The chain couples TRBV29-1 to TRBJ2-7; 9 bases line up with TRBD1. The CDR3 totals 16 residues. The trim removed 1 base at V and 4 bases at J, leaving 11 bases unmatched. Germline CDR1 is SQVTM and CDR2 is ANQGSEA. Written as DNA, the CDR3 is TGCAGCGTTGAAGGCCTTATGGGGGACAGGGAATACGAGCAGTACTTC. This translates into CSVEGLMGDREYEQYF.

This clone was counted only a few times. The chain links TRBV4-2 to TRBJ2-5, with 8 bases that match TRBD2. J lost 5 bases, V lost 1 base, and 9 bases had no gene match. Germline V CDR1 and CDR2: LGHNA, YNFKEQ. The CDR3 is made up of 16 amino acids. The chain's CDR3 is CASSQGTAGVLETQYF. The CDR3 nucleotides read TGTGCCAGCAGCCAAGGTACAGCGGGAGTTCTTGAGACCCAGTACTTC.

The rearrangement uses TRBV21-1 and TRBJ2-5; TRBD2 is taken as the D call from the table, unchecked against the DNA. TRBV21-1 is designated a pseudogene. This CDR3 has 20 residues. The CDR3 DNA is TGTGCCAGCAGCAAAGAGGGGACTAGCGGACCATTGATACGGGAAGAGACCCAGTACTTC. Amino acid sequence: CASSKEGTSGPLIREETQYF.

V and J are TRBV5-6 and TRBJ1-5; TRBD1 agrees at 7 bases. Germline V CDR1 and CDR2: SGHDT, YYEEEE. The CDR3 sequence is 14 residues long. The junction had 7 bases not matched to a gene; V was cut back by 4 bases and J by 6 bases. The CDR3 nucleotides are TGTGCCAGCAGCGCTACAGGGGAGCCTCAGCCCCAGCATTTT. Encoded protein: CASSATGEPQPQHF.

The rearrangement joins TRBV28 to TRBJ1-2; D is possibly TRBD1 (5 bases). Germline loops: CDR1 MDHEN, CDR2 SYDVKM. The V gene lost 6 bases and the J gene lost 1 base, with 18 bases spanning the gap. The CDR3 is 16 residues long. The CDR3 bases are TGTGCCAGCAGCCCCTTTAGGGGTCCGGATAACTATGGCTACACCTTC. This codes for CASSPFRGPDNYGYTF.

In nucleotides, the CDR3 is TGTGCCAGCTCACCACGCGGACAGTCGGGGACCTTC. It specifies CASSPRGQSGTF. The chain recombines TRBV18 with TRBJ1-2; possibly TRBD1 for D (6 bases). The germline V gene encodes CDR1 KGHSH and CDR2 LQKENI. This CDR3 has 12 amino acids. Trimming removed 1 base at V and 14 bases at J, with 14 bases between.

The chain combines TRBV3-1 (or the pseudogene TRBV3-2) with TRBJ1-1; 7 nucleotides line up with TRBD1. The CDR3 totals 14 residues. V lost 3 bases, J lost 11 bases, and 12 bases stayed unmatched. The germline V gene encodes CDR1 LGHDT and CDR2 YNNKEL (reference sequence). CDR3 sequence: CASSHEKIDRDAFF. CDR3 sequence (DNA): TGTGCCAGCAGCCATGAAAAGATCGACAGGGACGCTTTCTTT.

This chain links TRBV28 with TRBJ2-7; 7 bases line up with TRBD2. The CDR3 covers 12 residues. Germline lookup yields CDR1 MDHEN and CDR2 SYDVKM. CDR3 nucleotides: TGTGTGTCGGGCGGGAGCTCCTACGAGCAGTACTTC. It is translated as CVSGGSSYEQYF.

J is TRBJ2-7 and V is TRBV27; the D gene is possibly TRBD2 (5 bases). With 0 bases removed from V and 7 bases from J, the gap between germline ends came to 10 bases. Germline assignment: CDR1 MNHEY and CDR2 SMNVEV (reference sequence). CDR3 size: 13 residues. CDR3 coding DNA: TGTGCCAGCAGTTTATCAAGGACGGGGGAGCAGTACTTC. This encodes CASSLSRTGEQYF.

The chain recombines TRBV6-1 with TRBJ1-3; TRBD1 agrees at 7 bases. Germline values: CDR1 MNHNS, CDR2 SASEGT. The CDR3 totals 17 residues. The junction had 9 bases not matched to a gene; V was cut back by 1 base and J by 3 bases. The CDR3 bases are TGTGCCAGCAGTGAAGTAGCAGGGGGAGTTATTGGAAACACCATATATTTT. Its protein is CASSEVAGGVIGNTIYF.

V and J are TRBV3-1 (or the pseudogene TRBV3-2) and TRBJ1-6; 10 positions match TRBD1. The germline V gene has CDR1 LGHDT and CDR2 YNNKEL (reference sequence). The CDR3 spans 16 residues. Losses at the gene ends were 4 bases for V and 4 bases for J; bases not matched to a gene: 4. DNA of the CDR3: TGTGCCAGCAGCCCACGGACAGGGGGTTATAATTCACCCCTCCACTTT. Protein: CASSPRTGGYNSPLHF.

This chain links TRBV25-1 with TRBJ2-1; D possibly corresponds to TRBD2 (7 bases). The CDR3 has 16 residues. V dropped 0 bases and J dropped 4 bases, with 13 bases sitting between them. Germline assignment: CDR1 MGHDK and CDR2 SYGVNS. The CDR3 is CASSEYGGAGYNEQFF. The CDR3 DNA sequence: TGTGCCAGCAGTGAATATGGGGGGGCAGGTTACAATGAGCAGTTCTTC.

This chain connects TRBV6-6 to TRBJ2-7, with TRBD2 matching over 11 bases. Per germline, CDR1 MNHNY and CDR2 SVGAGI (reference sequence). The CDR3 covers 15 residues. J lost 5 bases, V lost 6 bases, and 9 bases had no gene match. CDR3 sequence (DNA): TGTGCCAGCAGGGACCTAGCGGGAGGAATTCACGAGCAGTACTTC. As protein: CASRDLAGGIHEQYF.

The rearrangement links TRBV2 to TRBJ1-1, with 8 positions matching TRBD1. CDR3 length: 11 amino acids. The V and J ends lost 6 bases and 11 bases, in that order; junction bases with no gene match: 5. In germline, CDR1 is SNHLY, CDR2 FYNNEI. The CDR3 region is CASSTTGVAFF. The CDR3 DNA sequence: TGTGCCAGCAGCACGACAGGGGTCGCTTTCTTT. The complete variable domain, with remaining parts taken from reference TRBV2 and TRBJ1-1, reads EPEVTQTPSHQVTQMGQEVILRCVPISNHLYFYWYRQILGQKVEFLVSFYNNEISEKSEIFDDQFSVERPDGSNFTLKIRSTKLEDSAMYFCASSTTGVAFFGQGTRLTVV.

This clone was observed once. The gene calls are TRBV11-2 and TRBJ2-2; D remains ambiguous. This CDR3 has 16 amino acids. V was clipped by 1 base and J by 0 bases, with 9 bases between them. Germline CDR1 is SGHAT and CDR2 is FQNNGV. CDR3 sequence reads: CASSLALPANTGELFF. The CDR3 region has the DNA TGTGCCAGCAGCTTAGCCCTACCTGCGAACACCGGGGAGCTGTTTTTT.

The chain combines TRBV19 with TRBJ1-3, with unresolved D. The CDR3 is made up of 11 amino acids. The V end was cut by 3 bases, the J end by 7 bases, with 4 bases between. Germline V CDR1 and CDR2: LNHDA, SQIVND (reference sequence). The DNA of the CDR3 is TGTGCCAGTAGTATGAGGAACACCATATATTTT. Translating it yields CASSMRNTIYF.

The rearrangement joins TRBV24-1 to TRBJ1-2, with 8 bases lining up with TRBD1. Unmatched junction bases numbered 6, after V lost 10 bases and J lost 6 bases. The CDR3 spans 12 residues. Germline CDR1 is KGHDR and CDR2 is SFDVKD. The CDR3 sequence is CATWDRTNGYTF. The CDR3 coding sequence is TGTGCCACATGGGACAGGACAAATGGCTACACCTTC.

This rearrangement joins TRBV2 to TRBJ2-1; D gene unclear. The CDR3 has 10 amino acids. The ends were cut back, 8 bases at V and 12 bases at J, with 11 bases in the middle. Germline V gives CDR1 SNHLY, CDR2 FYNNEI. Here the CDR3 reads CASRGNGQFF. In DNA, the CDR3 is TGTGCCAGCCGCGGCAACGGGCAGTTCTTC.

The chain recombines TRBV5-1 with TRBJ1-1, with D possibly matching TRBD1 (6 bases). This CDR3 has 15 amino acids. Per germline, CDR1 SGHRS and CDR2 YFSETQ. V was trimmed by 7 bases and J by 0 bases, leaving 16 bases between them. CDR3 sequence: CASHVNRQVNTEAFF. CDR3 coding DNA: TGCGCCAGCCACGTAAACCGACAGGTGAACACTGAAGCTTTCTTT.

This sequence joins TRBV5-1 and TRBJ2-3; 10 positions match TRBD2. The CDR3 runs 18 residues. Germline V CDR1 and CDR2: SGHRS, YFSETQ. The J segment lost 2 bases and the V segment lost 0 bases, leaving 9 bases of the junction unmatched. CDR3 in DNA: TGCGCCAGCAGCTTGGATTTAGCCCTAGCGGGAGTCACAGATACGCAGTATTTT. Translated, it gives CASSLDLALAGVTDTQYF. The full variable domain, completed using reference TRBV5-1 and TRBJ2-3, is KAGVTQTPRYLIKTRGQQVTLSCSPISGHRSVSWYQQTPGQGLQFLFEYFSETQRNKGNFPGRFSGRQFSNSRSEMNVSTLELGDSALYLCASSLDLALAGVTDTQYFGPGTRLTVL.

The J gene is TRBJ1-6, the V gene TRBV7-2, with unresolved D. The CDR3 has 14 amino acids. V lost 1 base and J 7 bases, leaving 8 bases between the germline ends. The germline V gene has CDR1 SGHTA and CDR2 FQGNSA. CDR3 residues: CASSLGVRNSPLHF. Written as DNA, the CDR3 is TGTGCCAGCAGCTTAGGGGTGCGGAATTCACCCCTCCACTTT.

This sequence joins TRBV5-6 and TRBJ2-7; 11 bases align to TRBD2. CDR1 SGHDT and CDR2 YYEEEE come from the germline V gene. The CDR3 runs to 15 residues. J was trimmed by 5 bases and V by 2 bases; bases with no gene match: 6. CDR3 residues: CASSFGLAGGHEQYF. CDR3 nucleotide sequence: TGTGCCAGCAGCTTCGGTCTAGCGGGAGGTCACGAGCAGTACTTC.